Below, 29 T cell receptor beta chains from the same sample are listed, as sequenced in a study of cytomegalovirus exposure and HLA in healthy donors. PCR involved 60 Vbeta and 13 Jbeta primers. Generated by immunoSEQ multiplex PCR, the TCRdb table keeps only in-frame clones and is missing some. Listed are around 33,000 clones; approximately 4.5% falls within the top ten. The sample taken for sequencing was PBMCs. The receptors stem from a woman aged 40 to 50 in good health and CMV-seropositive.

The V call is TRBV6-5, the J call TRBJ1-1, with no clear D. The CDR3 has 15 amino acids. Germline CDR1 reads MNHEY; CDR2 reads SVGAGI. V dropped 4 bases and J dropped 8 bases, with 20 bases sitting between them. The CDR3: CASSLTSGRLGEAFF. The CDR3 DNA reads TGTGCCAGCAGTTTAACTTCCGGGAGATTAGGAGAAGCTTTCTTT.

The chain links TRBV6-4 to TRBJ2-2, with TRBD2 matching over 8 bases. V lost 7 bases, J lost 2 bases, and 6 bases stayed unmatched. The CDR3 consists of 15 residues. Germline CDR1 reads MRHNA; CDR2 reads SNTAGT. This CDR3 is CASKPLAGNTGELFF. CDR3 sequence (DNA): TGTGCCAGCAAGCCGCTAGCGGGCAACACCGGGGAGCTGTTTTTT.

This chain links TRBV30 with TRBJ2-7; weak D call: TRBD2 (5 bases). Germline V gives CDR1 GTSNPN, CDR2 SVGIG (reference sequence). The CDR3 is 13 amino acids. The germline V and J ends were trimmed by 0 bases and 6 bases, with 12 bases remaining between them. The CDR3 region has the DNA TGTGCCTGGAGTGTATCCGGGGTGGGCGAGCAGTACTTC. Encoded protein: CAWSVSGVGEQYF.

The chain recombines TRBV18 with TRBJ1-4; 7 positions agree with TRBD1. V shed 10 bases and J 6 bases; nucleotides not matched to a gene: 14. Germline-derived CDR1 and CDR2 are KGHSH and LQKENI. The CDR3 contains 15 residues. CDR3 sequence reads: CATSPSGGVYEKLFF. The CDR3 bases are TGTGCCACCTCCCCCTCAGGGGGAGTTTATGAAAAACTGTTTTTT. Full variable domain (outside the CDR3, taken from reference TRBV18 and TRBJ1-4): NAGVMQNPRHLVRRRGQEARLRCSPMKGHSHVYWYRQLPEEGLKFMVYLQKENIIDESGMPKERFSAEFPKEGPSILRIQQVVRGDSAAYFCATSPSGGVYEKLFFGSGTQLSVL.

This chain joins TRBV11-3 and TRBJ2-7, with TRBD2 as a possible D gene (6 bases). The CDR3 length is 13 residues. From germline, CDR1 is SGHNT and CDR2 YENEEA. V gave up 4 bases and J gave up 1 base, with 8 bases separating them. This chain's CDR3 is CASSSRGSYEQYF. In nucleotides, the CDR3 is TGTGCCAGCAGCTCCCGGGGGTCCTACGAGCAGTACTTC.

This chain connects TRBV28 to TRBJ2-7; TRBD2 matches at 14 bases. The CDR3 has 15 residues. Germline values: CDR1 MDHEN, CDR2 SYDVKM. The V and J ends lost 6 bases and 4 bases, in that order; junction bases with no gene match: 5. The CDR3 reads CASRLGLAGVYEQYF. The DNA for the CDR3 is TGTGCCAGCAGACTGGGACTAGCGGGAGTGTACGAGCAGTACTTC.

V and J are TRBV11-1 and TRBJ2-7; no firm D call. Germline CDR1 reads SGHAT; CDR2 reads FQDESV (reference sequence). V was clipped by 1 base and J by 5 bases, with 12 bases between them. The length of the CDR3 is 14 residues. This CDR3 is CASSLGAHVDEQYF. The CDR3 coding sequence is TGTGCCAGCAGCTTAGGGGCCCACGTCGACGAGCAGTACTTC.

The V call is TRBV7-8, the J call TRBJ2-3, with 10 bases that match TRBD2. V was pared by 1 base and J by 0 bases, with 10 bases of the junction left unmatched. This CDR3 has 19 residues. From germline, CDR1 is SGHVS and CDR2 FQNEAQ. The CDR3 DNA is TGTGCCAGCAGCTTAGGACTAGCGGGTTCCCCTTCTAGCACAGATACGCAGTATTTT. It encodes CASSLGLAGSPSSTDTQYF.

This rearrangement joins TRBV6-1 to TRBJ1-2, with 7 bases that match TRBD1. This CDR3 comprises 15 residues. V dropped 0 bases and J dropped 4; count of bases not matched to a gene: 5. The germline V gene encodes CDR1 MNHNS and CDR2 SASEGT. This CDR3 reads CASSEAPTGSYGYTF. The CDR3 bases are TGTGCCAGCAGTGAAGCTCCGACAGGGAGCTATGGCTACACCTTC.

The chain couples TRBV29-1 to TRBJ1-1; no definite D call. V was clipped by 1 base and J by 1 base, with 7 bases between them. Per the germline V gene, CDR1 is SQVTM and CDR2 is ANQGSEA. This CDR3 has 13 amino acids. In DNA form, the CDR3 reads TGCAGCGTTGAAGCGGTCCGGAACACTGAAGCTTTCTTT. This gives the protein CSVEAVRNTEAFF. The full variable domain, rest sourced from reference TRBV29-1 and TRBJ1-1, is SAVISQKPSRDICQRGTSLTIQCQVDSQVTMMFWYRQQPGQSLTLIATANQGSEATYESGFVIDKFPISRPNLTFSTLTVSNMSPEDSSIYLCSVEAVRNTEAFFGQGTRLTVV.

V gene TRBV6-5 combines with J gene TRBJ2-7; the match to TRBD2 covers 7 bases. Germline CDR1 reads MNHEY; CDR2 reads SVGAGI. V gave up 6 bases and J gave up 7 bases; unmatched junction bases: 9. This CDR3 contains 13 residues. The CDR3 bases are TGTGCCAGCAGACGGGGACGAGCGGGGGAGCAGTACTTC. This translates into CASRRGRAGEQYF.

The chain is built from TRBV7-3 and TRBJ1-5; D possibly corresponds to TRBD1 (5 bases). Germline-derived CDR1 and CDR2 are SGHTA and FQGTGA. The CDR3 has 15 amino acids. V was trimmed by 7 bases and J by 7 bases, leaving 20 bases between them. The DNA of the CDR3 is TGTGCCAGCAACATGGACGTGGGGGGGTTGCAGCCCCAGCATTTT. Translated, it gives CASNMDVGGLQPQHF.

The chain uses TRBV7-2 and TRBJ2-5; D possibly corresponds to TRBD2 (8 bases). This CDR3 has 15 residues. V gave up 5 bases and J gave up 5 bases, with 18 bases separating them. Germline CDR1 is SGHTA and CDR2 is FQGNSA. This chain's CDR3 is CASSLTGSGGETQYF. CDR3 nucleotide sequence: TGTGCCAGCAGCCTGACAGGGTCGGGAGGGGAGACCCAGTACTTC.

CDR3 in amino acids: CASSFGLESTDTQYF. The CDR3, as DNA: TGTGCCAGCAGCTTTGGACTAGAGAGCACAGATACGCAGTATTTT. The V call is TRBV7-8, the J call TRBJ2-3; TRBD2 matches at 7 bases. The CDR3 length is 15 residues. V lost 3 bases and J lost 0; bases outside the gene matches: 3. The V gene's germline CDR1 is SGHVS and CDR2 FQNEAQ.

The chain employs TRBV28 and TRBJ2-1; tentatively, D is TRBD1 (6 bases). The germline V and J ends were trimmed by 7 bases and 6 bases, with 19 bases remaining between them. This CDR3 is built from 15 residues. Germline-derived CDR1 and CDR2 are MDHEN and SYDVKM. CDR3 in amino acids: CASIHPTGKTNEQFF. CDR3 coding DNA: TGTGCCAGCATCCACCCGACAGGAAAGACCAATGAGCAGTTCTTC.

This chain links TRBV5-1 with TRBJ2-1, with TRBD1 matching over 7 bases. Germline V lookup: CDR1 SGHRS, CDR2 YFSETQ. V lost 0 bases and J lost 5; bases outside the gene matches: 2. The CDR3 sequence is 14 residues long. In DNA, the CDR3 is TGCGCCAGCAGCTTGGGGACAGGAGACAATGAGCAGTTCTTC. Its translation is CASSLGTGDNEQFF.

The CDR3 bases are TGCGCCAGCAGCTTGGATGTGGAGACCTACAATGAGCAGTTCTTC. Protein product: CASSLDVETYNEQFF. The chain couples TRBV5-1 to TRBJ2-1; D is unresolved. V dropped 0 bases and J dropped 2 bases, with 9 bases sitting between them. The CDR3 extends over 15 amino acids. CDR1 is SGHRS, CDR2 YFSETQ, per germline.

V is TRBV4-1 and J is TRBJ2-7; tentative D call: TRBD2 (5 bases). Per the germline V gene, CDR1 is MGHRA and CDR2 is YSYEKL. The ends were cut back, 2 bases at V and 5 bases at J, with 10 bases in the middle. This CDR3 spans 13 amino acids. CDR3 region: CASSQYLADEQYF. The CDR3 DNA follows: TGCGCCAGCAGCCAATACCTAGCCGACGAGCAGTACTTC.

The chain is built from TRBV11-2 and TRBJ2-2; D possibly corresponds to TRBD2 (6 bases). V gave up 2 bases and J gave up 5 bases, with 18 bases separating them. From germline, CDR1 is SGHAT and CDR2 FQNNGV. This CDR3 comprises 17 residues. CDR3 sequence (DNA): TGTGCCAGCAGCTTAAGCCGCACTATACTAGCAACCGGGGAGCTGTTTTTT. This translates into CASSLSRTILATGELFF.

The chain joins TRBV30 to TRBJ2-7, with D possibly matching TRBD1 (5 bases). CDR1 is GTSNPN and CDR2 is SVGIG in the germline V gene (reference sequence). Trimming cost V 0 bases and J 2 bases, with 8 bases left between them. The CDR3 covers 13 residues. Here the CDR3 DNA reads TGTGCCTGGAGTGTACTGGGGCCCTACGAGCAGTACTTC. Amino acid sequence: CAWSVLGPYEQYF. Full variable domain (outside the CDR3, taken from reference TRBV30 and TRBJ2-7): SQTIHQWPATLVQPVGSPLSLECTVEGTSNPNLYWYRQAAGRGLQLLFYSVGIGQISSEVPQNLSASRPQDRQFILSSKKLLLSDSGFYLCAWSVLGPYEQYFGPGTRLTVT.

V is TRBV28 and J is TRBJ2-1; weak D call: TRBD2 (5 bases). CDR1 is MDHEN and CDR2 is SYDVKM in the germline V gene. The CDR3 contains 16 residues. Trimming pared 2 bases from V and 4 bases from J, leaving 15 bases between. In DNA form, the CDR3 reads TGTGCCAGCAGTTTAGGTCTGGCCCAGCGGTACAATGAGCAGTTCTTC. It is translated as CASSLGLAQRYNEQFF.

This chain connects TRBV4-3 to TRBJ2-5; 12 bases match TRBD2. The end of the DNA aligns better with TRBJ2-7, so the J call may be wrong. Per the germline V gene, CDR1 is LGHNA and CDR2 is YSLEER. This CDR3 region has 18 residues. The CDR3 protein is CASSQDSPLAGGSYEQYF. Written as DNA, the CDR3 is TGCGCCAGCAGCCAAGATAGTCCACTAGCGGGAGGTTCCTACGAGCAGTACTTC.

The chain links TRBV4-1 to TRBJ2-4; 7 nucleotides match TRBD2. The ends lost 2 bases at V and 4 bases at J; junction bases unmatched: 11. Germline V lookup: CDR1 MGHRA, CDR2 YSYEKL. CDR3 size: 17 residues. The CDR3 loop reads CASSQPARSGGKNIQYF. CDR3 in DNA: TGCGCCAGCAGCCAACCCGCCCGGTCCGGGGGGAAAAACATTCAGTACTTC.

V and J are TRBV6-5 and TRBJ2-6; 8 positions agree with TRBD1. Germline CDR1 reads MNHEY; CDR2 reads SVGAGI. V gave up 6 bases and J gave up 3 bases; unmatched junction bases: 4. The CDR3 length is 15 residues. CDR3 in DNA: TGTGCCAGCAGGCACAGGGGGAATGGGGCCAACGTCCTGACTTTC. Amino acid sequence: CASRHRGNGANVLTF.

The J gene is TRBJ1-4, the V gene TRBV29-1; 8 nucleotides agree with TRBD1. Losses at the gene ends were 4 bases for V and 1 base for J; bases not matched to a gene: 2. The length of the CDR3 is 14 residues. CDR1 is SQVTM, CDR2 ANQGSEA, per germline. CDR3 in DNA: TGCAGCGTTGGAGACAGGGGAACTAATGAAAAACTGTTTTTT. Translated: CSVGDRGTNEKLFF. Full variable domain (rest looked up from reference TRBV29-1 and TRBJ1-4): SAVISQKPSRDICQRGTSLTIQCQVDSQVTMMFWYRQQPGQSLTLIATANQGSEATYESGFVIDKFPISRPNLTFSTLTVSNMSPEDSSIYLCSVGDRGTNEKLFFGSGTQLSVL.

This chain joins TRBV27 and TRBJ2-3; D is perhaps TRBD1 (6 bases). There are 16 residues in the CDR3. Deletions cut 2 bases from V and 2 bases from J, with 14 bases between. Per germline, CDR1 MNHEY and CDR2 SMNVEV (reference sequence). DNA for the CDR3: TGTGCCAGCAGTTTAGGCTCAGGGGCGTCCACAGATACGCAGTATTTT. Translating gives CASSLGSGASTDTQYF.

The chain carries TRBV19 and TRBJ2-1, with TRBD2 matching 7 bases. The V segment lost 5 bases and the J segment 3 bases; nucleotides outside the gene matches: 7. This CDR3 comprises 15 residues. CDR1 LNHDA and CDR2 SQIVND come from the germline V gene (reference sequence). The CDR3 region has the DNA TGTGCCAGTAGTTCGGGGGGAGGTTTCTACAATGAGCAGTTCTTC. Protein: CASSSGGGFYNEQFF.

The chain couples TRBV7-9 to TRBJ2-7, with 7 nucleotides matching TRBD1. Germline CDR1 reads SEHNR; CDR2 reads FQNEAQ (reference sequence). The CDR3 extends over 14 amino acids. The trim removed 3 bases at V and 0 bases at J, leaving 2 bases unmatched. The CDR3 sequence: CASSLDRPSYEQYF. DNA of the CDR3: TGTGCCAGCAGCTTGGACAGGCCCTCCTACGAGCAGTACTTC. The full variable domain, its missing parts supplied by reference TRBV7-9 and TRBJ2-7, is DTGVSQNPRHKITKRGQNVTFRCDPISEHNRLYWYRQTLGQGPEFLTYFQNEAQLEKSRLLSDRFSAERPKGSFSTLEIQRTEQGDSAMYLCASSLDRPSYEQYFGPGTRLTVT.

To note about this clone: In the same sample, other DNA sequences code for this CDR3. The V and J genes are TRBV30 and TRBJ1-5; weak D call: TRBD1 (6 bases). The CDR3 loop spans 13 amino acids. Germline V CDR1 and CDR2: GTSNPN, SVGIG (reference sequence). V lost 2 bases, J lost 5 bases, and 10 bases lay in between. The CDR3 loop reads CAWSPRQDQPQHF. As DNA, the CDR3 is TGTGCCTGGAGTCCCCGACAGGATCAGCCCCAGCATTTT.